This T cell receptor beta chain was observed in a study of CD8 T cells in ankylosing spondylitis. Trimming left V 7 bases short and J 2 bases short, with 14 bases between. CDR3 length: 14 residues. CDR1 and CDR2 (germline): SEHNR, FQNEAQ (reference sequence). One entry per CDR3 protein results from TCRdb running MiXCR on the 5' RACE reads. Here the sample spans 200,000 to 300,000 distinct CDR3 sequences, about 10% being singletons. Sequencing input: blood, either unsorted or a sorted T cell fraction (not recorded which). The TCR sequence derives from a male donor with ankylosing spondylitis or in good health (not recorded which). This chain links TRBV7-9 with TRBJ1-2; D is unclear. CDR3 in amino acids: CASTSLGLNYGYTF. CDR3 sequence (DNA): TGTGCCAGCACCTCTCTAGGGTTAAACTATGGCTACACCTTC.